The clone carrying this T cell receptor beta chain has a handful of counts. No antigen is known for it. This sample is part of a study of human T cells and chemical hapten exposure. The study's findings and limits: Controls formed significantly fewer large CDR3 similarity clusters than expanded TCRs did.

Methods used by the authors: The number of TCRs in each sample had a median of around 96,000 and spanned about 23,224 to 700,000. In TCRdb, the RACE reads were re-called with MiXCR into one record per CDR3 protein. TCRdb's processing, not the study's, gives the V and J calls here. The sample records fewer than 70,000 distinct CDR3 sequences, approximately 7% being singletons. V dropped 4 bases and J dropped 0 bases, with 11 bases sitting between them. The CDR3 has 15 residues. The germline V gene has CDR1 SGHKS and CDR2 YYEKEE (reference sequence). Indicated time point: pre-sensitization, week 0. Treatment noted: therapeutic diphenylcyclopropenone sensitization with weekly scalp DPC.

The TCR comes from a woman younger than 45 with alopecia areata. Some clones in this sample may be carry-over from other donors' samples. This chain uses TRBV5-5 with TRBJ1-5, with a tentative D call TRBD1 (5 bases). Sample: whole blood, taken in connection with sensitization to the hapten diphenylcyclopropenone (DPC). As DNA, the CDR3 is TGTGCCAGCAGCATGGGGACGGATAGCAATCAGCCCCAGCATTTT. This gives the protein CASSMGTDSNQPQHF.